The present T cell receptor beta chain was sequenced within a study of vaccination effects on CD4 cells after COVID-19. Antigen-specific CD4+ T cells expanded by the ViraFEST assay with viral peptide pools were then sequenced. On roughly day 9 of culture, CD4+ T cells were separated out. Vaccine recipients had no previous SARS-CoV-2 infection; their nucleocapsid antibodies were negative. This CDR3 spans 14 amino acids. V gave up 6 bases and J gave up 4 bases, with 15 bases separating them. Germline CDR1 is LNHDA and CDR2 is SQIVND (reference sequence). Sequencing was performed with immunoSEQ multiplex PCR; in TCRdb, only in-frame clones are kept and a portion is missing. This sample has around 41,000 clones, with roughly 72% found just once. General observations from the study: Clones that were induced by infection or by vaccine showed marked contraction late after vaccination.

Note on this clone: The antigen is not known.

The V call is TRBV19, the J call TRBJ1-1; possibly TRBD1 for D (5 bases). The sample consisted of CD4+ T cells from PBMCs cultured with SARS-CoV-2 spike peptides, taken before COVID-19 vaccination. This TCR derives from a human donor who received a COVID-19 vaccine. The CDR3 protein is CASSVSGLGTEAFF. CDR3 in DNA: TGTGCCAGTAGCGTATCGGGGCTCGGCACTGAAGCTTTCTTT.